This TCR beta chain comes out of a study of identical twins (dated by TCRdb to 2016 to 2018). Regarding the study in general: To test whether fetal clonotypes persist, the study used deep sequencing on TCR alpha and beta repertoires from monozygotic twins, unrelated adults of various ages, and cord blood. Replicate twin experiments were performed at different times using different library preparation protocols to rule out contamination. Summary of the overall study and its limitations: Recombination models systematically underestimated out-of-frame TCR alpha sharing in monozygotic twins but agreed with sharing between unrelated individuals. A weaker excess of twin sharing was found in beta out-of-frame sequences because the signal-to-noise ratio was lowered by fewer shared sequences. Zero-insertion analyses could be partly confounded by invariant T cells such as MAIT and iNKT, although diverse VJ usage argued against such confounding for most clonotypes. Compared with coincidental sharing between unrelated individuals, out-of-frame TCR alpha sequences shared between twins showed an excess of sequences with low generation probability. Abundant cord blood beta clonotypes carried fewer insertions; young adult naive repertoires showed a weaker similar trend, while memory repertoires showed none. Because the same donors could not be followed over many years, the conclusions depended on cross-sectional statistical analysis.

Library preparation was by 5' RACE. The listed sequencing device is Illumina HiSeq 2000. Template switching added a universal primer binding site, and the final cDNA carried a unique molecular identifier that allowed TCR cDNA molecules to be counted accurately. Specific primers in the conserved constant-segment region were used to synthesize first-strand cDNA for the TCR alpha and beta chains. To control for contamination, every cDNA library carried two barcodes: a SMART-Mk sample barcode plus Illumina barcodes. TruSeq adapter sequences, together with Illumina sample barcodes, were added in two successive PCR steps. TCR alpha and beta cDNA libraries were sequenced on the Illumina HiSeq platform with custom primers. As for how the authors treated the data: MiGEC was used to process raw reads and extract unique molecular identifiers, and MiXCR was used to find CDR3 positions. Recombination models were inferred per individual with the repgenHMM and IGoR tools using an EM algorithm. Shared clonotype analysis was performed with the tcR package in R, normalizing sharing by the product of cloneset sizes. To study raw recombination free of thymic and clonal selection effects, out-of-frame nonproductive sequences were analyzed. The public reads were run again by TCRdb, first through fastp at Q25 and then through MiXCR, and only productive beta chains were kept. Under each unique CDR3 protein, matching rows form one entry showing the most common genes and DNA. The V and J calls and clone size are TCRdb's, not the authors'. A total of 400,000 to 600,000 distinct CDR3 sequences appear in this sample, 20% to 25% of them only once. Approximately 0.48% of the sample goes to the ten largest clones.

All donors were healthy Caucasians. Three pairs of female monozygotic twins, all aged about 18 to 29 years, made up the twin cohort. CD4+ and CD8+ T cell populations were isolated with positive isolation kits from Invitrogen. This clonotype occurred a few times. Which antigen it targets is not known. Qualities for individual bases were not recorded, and no much larger clone is one base off. For CDR1 and CDR2, the germline V gene lists SGHVS and FQNEAQ. Germline trimming: 5 bases from V, 3 bases from J; junction bases outside gene matches: 10. The CDR3 starts with the cysteine, ends with the phenylalanine, and has 16 residues. Left in the record is the CDR3 DNA by itself, 48 bases read in frame from the first base. This sample also appeared in a second study, on yellow fever vaccine responses in identical twins. The second study also describes: The T cell response to vaccination in identical twins was reported by the authors to appear partly convergent and partly personalized. In identical twins, the study followed T cell clones that responded to the vaccine with precision.

The sample consisted of CD4+ T cells sorted from blood. Recombination joined TRBV7-8 with TRBJ1-5; the junction holds 7 bases that match TRBD1. This sequence was found in a woman under 30 in good health. The DNA reads TGTGCCAGCAGCCCAGGGGCCGGACAGGTCAATCAGCCCCAGCATTTT. Its protein reads: CASSPGAGQVNQPQHF.